This passage covers 32 T cell receptor beta chains from one sample sequenced in a study of blood T cell repertoires in COVID-19. Generated by immunoSEQ multiplex PCR, the TCRdb table keeps only in-frame clones and is missing some. The sample consists of over 200,000 clones, approximately 80% of them appearing once. The sequenced material came from PBMCs or T cells enriched from blood (not recorded which). The source of these receptors is a man in his sixties who had recovered from COVID-19.

This clone was counted a few times. The V gene is TRBV7-8, the J gene TRBJ1-6; D possibly corresponds to TRBD1 (6 bases). The germline V gene encodes CDR1 SGHVS and CDR2 FQNEAQ. The CDR3 length is 16 residues. The V gene lost 5 bases and the J gene lost 7 bases, with 18 bases spanning the gap. CDR3 bases: TGTGCCAGCAGCCCCCTTTTGCGGACAGACAATTCACCCCTCCACTTT. Its translation: CASSPLLRTDNSPLHF.

J is TRBJ2-7 and V is TRBV5-5; 10 bases are shared with TRBD1. V lost 4 bases and J lost 2; bases outside the gene matches: 12. In germline, CDR1 is SGHKS, CDR2 YYEKEE (reference sequence). CDR3 length: 17 residues. CDR3 nucleotide sequence: TGTGCCAGCAGCCGACACTCCGGGACAGGGGAGGCCTACGAGCAGTACTTC. Translated: CASSRHSGTGEAYEQYF. Based on the CDR3 plus reference TRBV5-5 and TRBJ2-7, the full variable domain is DAGVTQSPTHLIKTRGQQVTLRCSPISGHKSVSWYQQVLGQGPQFIFQYYEKEERGRGNFPDRFSARQFPNYSSELNVNALLLGDSALYLCASSRHSGTGEAYEQYFGPGTRLTVT.

This chain joins TRBV2 and TRBJ1-4, with 9 bases that match TRBD1. With V trimmed by 11 bases and J by 7 bases, 11 bases remained unmatched. CDR1 SNHLY and CDR2 FYNNEI come from the germline V gene. The CDR3 has 14 amino acids. CDR3 sequence reads: CAGSEQGAVEKLFF. The CDR3 DNA reads TGTGCCGGATCAGAACAGGGGGCGGTTGAAAAACTGTTTTTT.

This sequence joins TRBV3-1 (or the pseudogene TRBV3-2) and TRBJ2-7; possible D gene TRBD1, 6 bases. Trimming removed 4 bases from V and 6 bases from J, with 10 bases in between. This CDR3 has 12 amino acids. Germline V gene sequence: CDR1 LGHDT, CDR2 YNNKEL (reference sequence). CDR3 DNA sequence: TGTGCCAGCAGCCTTGGCAGGGGCGAGCAGTACTTC. Amino acid sequence: CASSLGRGEQYF.

The genes are TRBV4-2 and TRBJ1-1; unclear D gene. With 8 bases removed from V and 1 base from J, the gap between germline ends came to 11 bases. The CDR3 is 13 amino acids. Germline CDR1 is LGHNA and CDR2 is YNFKEQ. The CDR3 loop is CASATNSNTEAFF. The CDR3, as DNA: TGTGCCAGCGCCACTAATTCGAACACTGAAGCTTTCTTT.

This chain connects TRBV20-1 to TRBJ2-7, with D possibly matching TRBD1 (6 bases). This CDR3 spans 14 amino acids. V was trimmed by 3 bases and J by 0 bases, leaving 12 bases between them. Germline V gene sequence: CDR1 DFQATT, CDR2 SNEGSKA (reference sequence). This CDR3 reads CSASIPTGSYEQYF. CDR3 DNA: TGCAGTGCTAGTATCCCGACAGGCTCCTACGAGCAGTACTTC.

V and J are TRBV6-5 and TRBJ1-2, with D maybe TRBD1 (5 bases). This CDR3 has 14 amino acids. V lost 8 bases to trimming and J lost 5 bases, with 18 bases between them. The germline V gene has CDR1 MNHEY and CDR2 SVGAGI. CDR3 amino acids: CASADGQGLYGYTF. The DNA for the CDR3 is TGTGCCAGCGCCGACGGCCAGGGTCTGTATGGCTACACCTTC.

The CDR3 nucleotides read TGTGCCAGCAGCTTGGACCAGGGCAAAGATACGCAGTATTTT. It codes for CASSLDQGKDTQYF. The chain joins TRBV5-8 to TRBJ2-3; tentative D call: TRBD1 (5 bases). Trimming stripped 0 bases from V and 5 bases from J, with 10 bases between. There are 14 residues in the CDR3. Germline-derived CDR1 and CDR2 are SGHTS and YDEGEE.

This clone was seen once. The CDR3 nucleotides are TGTGCCAGCAGTGAAGGTCAGATCAGTCAGCCCCAGCATTTT. Its translation: CASSEGQISQPQHF. J is TRBJ1-5 and V is TRBV2; D remains unclear. The CDR3 consists of 14 residues. Germline V lookup: CDR1 SNHLY, CDR2 FYNNEI. V was trimmed by 1 base and J by 6 bases, leaving 10 bases between them.

This chain uses TRBV6-5 with TRBJ2-5; TRBD1 agrees at 9 bases. V was pared by 4 bases and J by 7 bases, with 13 bases of the junction left unmatched. The CDR3 runs 16 residues. CDR1 and CDR2 from the germline V gene are MNHEY and SVGAGI. The CDR3 spells CASSSPGQGSLRTQYF. In DNA form, the CDR3 reads TGTGCCAGCAGTTCACCGGGACAGGGATCCCTCAGGACCCAGTACTTC.

This clone was seen more than once but under ten times. This chain connects TRBV7-2 to TRBJ2-3, with 9 nucleotides matching TRBD1. Trimming at V came to 5 bases and at J to 2 bases, leaving 5 bases not matched to a gene. Germline V gives CDR1 SGHTA, CDR2 FQGNSA. The CDR3 has 15 residues. CDR3 DNA: TGTGCCAGCAGCCCGACAGGGGGGAACACAGATACGCAGTATTTT. Its protein is CASSPTGGNTDTQYF.

The gene calls are TRBV2 and TRBJ2-5; TRBD2 might be the D (6 bases). CDR1 and CDR2 (germline): SNHLY, FYNNEI. The CDR3 totals 15 residues. Trimming removed 7 bases at V and 5 bases at J, with 20 bases between. In DNA form, the CDR3 reads TGTGCCAGCACCCCTTCGGGGAGGTCCGGGGAGACCCAGTACTTC. Protein: CASTPSGRSGETQYF.

In this sample, this clone turned up a few times. V usage is TRBV2 and J usage is TRBJ1-5; D unresolved. Germline CDR1 is SNHLY and CDR2 is FYNNEI. This CDR3 is built from 14 residues. V was pared by 2 bases and J by 4 bases, with 9 bases between. CDR3 nucleotide sequence: TGTGCCAGCAGTGAAAGAGGATTAAATCAGCCCCAGCATTTT. Its protein product is CASSERGLNQPQHF.

The V call is TRBV4-3, the J call TRBJ2-3, with D uncertain. Germline V gene lookup returns CDR1 LGHNA and CDR2 YSLEER. The CDR3 is made up of 15 amino acids. Between the trimmed V and J ends, which lost 0 bases and 2 bases, there was a span of 9 bases. This CDR3 reads CASSQDSKPTDTQYF. The CDR3 bases are TGCGCCAGCAGCCAAGATAGCAAGCCCACAGATACGCAGTATTTT.

The V gene is TRBV6-6, the J gene TRBJ2-5, with TRBD2 matching over 11 bases. CDR3 size: 18 residues. CDR1 and CDR2 (germline): MNHNY, SVGAGI (reference sequence). The ends lost 5 bases at V and 5 bases at J; junction bases unmatched: 16. CDR3 nucleotide sequence: TGTGCCAGCAGTCCCCTCTATTTAGCGGGGGGGCCTCGTGAGACCCAGTACTTC. Amino acids: CASSPLYLAGGPRETQYF.

The chain employs TRBV15 and TRBJ1-1, with D possibly matching TRBD1 (5 bases). V dropped 1 base and J dropped 1 base, with 10 bases sitting between them. The CDR3 contains 15 residues. Germline assignment: CDR1 LNHNV and CDR2 YYDKDF (reference sequence). CDR3 in amino acids: CATSRVLGGNTEAFF. The DNA of the CDR3 is TGTGCCACCAGCAGAGTCCTGGGGGGGAACACTGAAGCTTTCTTT.

This chain joins TRBV18 and TRBJ2-5; D unclear. The V gene's germline CDR1 is KGHSH and CDR2 LQKENI. V shed 4 bases and J shed 0 bases, with 6 bases lying between them. There are 13 residues in the CDR3. The CDR3 is CASSLQYQETQYF. The CDR3 region has the DNA TGTGCCAGCTCACTTCAGTACCAAGAGACCCAGTACTTC.

There are a few counts of this clone. The chain joins TRBV18 to TRBJ1-2, with D perhaps TRBD1 (6 bases). Trimming cost V 2 bases and J 1 base, with 11 bases left between them. CDR3 size: 15 residues. The germline CDR1 and CDR2 sequences are KGHSH and LQKENI. The CDR3, as DNA: TGTGCCAGCTCACCAACCCCGGGACATAACTATGGCTACACCTTC. Encoded protein: CASSPTPGHNYGYTF. The complete variable domain, with remaining parts taken from reference TRBV18 and TRBJ1-2, reads NAGVMQNPRHLVRRRGQEARLRCSPMKGHSHVYWYRQLPEEGLKFMVYLQKENIIDESGMPKERFSAEFPKEGPSILRIQQVVRGDSAAYFCASSPTPGHNYGYTFGSGTRLTVV.

V gene TRBV7-9 combines with J gene TRBJ2-5; 8 bases map to TRBD2. Looked up from germline, CDR1 is SEHNR and CDR2 is FQNEAQ (reference sequence). Trimming at V came to 5 bases and at J to 2 bases, leaving 7 bases not matched to a gene. The CDR3 totals 15 residues. The CDR3 nucleotides read TGTGCCAGCAGCGCTTTAGCGGGGCGACAAGAGACCCAGTACTTC. This encodes CASSALAGRQETQYF.

The genes are TRBV3-1 (or the pseudogene TRBV3-2) and TRBJ2-6; a weak D match, TRBD2 (6 bases). V was trimmed by 0 bases and J by 0 bases, leaving 12 bases between them. The length of the CDR3 is 18 residues. Germline CDR1 LGHDT, CDR2 YNNKEL (reference sequence). The CDR3 loop is CASSQELGLTSGANVLTF. CDR3 bases: TGTGCCAGCAGCCAAGAGTTGGGACTGACCTCTGGGGCCAACGTCCTGACTTTC.

V is TRBV3-1 (or the pseudogene TRBV3-2) and J is TRBJ2-5; TRBD2 agrees at 9 bases. The J segment lost 7 bases and the V segment lost 0 bases, leaving 6 bases of the junction unmatched. Germline V gene data show CDR1 as LGHDT and CDR2 as YNNKEL (reference sequence). The CDR3 is made up of 15 amino acids. CDR3 loop: CASSQESGGRGTQYF. The CDR3 DNA follows: TGTGCCAGCAGCCAAGAGAGCGGGGGGCGGGGGACCCAGTACTTC.

The chain is built from TRBV7-9 and TRBJ2-5, with D possibly TRBD2 on 5 matching bases. The CDR3 spans 15 residues. V was pared by 1 base and J by 4 bases, with 13 bases between. Germline CDR1 and CDR2: SEHNR and FQNEAQ (reference sequence). CDR3 coding DNA: TGTGCCAGCAGCTTAGGGGGAAGAGGGAGAGAGACCCAGTACTTC. Its protein is CASSLGGRGRETQYF.

The CDR3 sequence: CASSIRDRHTEKLFF. For the CDR3, the DNA is TGTGCCAGTAGTATTCGGGACAGGCACACGGAAAAACTGTTTTTT. The chain recombines TRBV19 with TRBJ1-4; 8 positions agree with TRBD1. Germline-derived CDR1 and CDR2 are LNHDA and SQIVND (reference sequence). The CDR3 runs 15 residues. The junction had 8 bases not matched to a gene; V was cut back by 3 bases and J by 8 bases.

V gene TRBV7-2 combines with J gene TRBJ1-2; TRBD1 matches at 7 bases. Unmatched junction bases numbered 7, after V lost 5 bases and J lost 4 bases. Germline V gene lookup returns CDR1 SGHTA and CDR2 FQGNSA. The CDR3 extends over 14 amino acids. CDR3 sequence (DNA): TGTGCCAGCAGCGAAAGTAGGACAGGCTATGGCTACACCTTC. Translating gives CASSESRTGYGYTF.

V and J are TRBV18 and TRBJ1-3; D not certain. Trimming removed 3 bases from V and 4 bases from J, with 13 bases in between. There are 15 residues in the CDR3. Germline loops: CDR1 KGHSH, CDR2 LQKENI. The CDR3 region has the DNA TGTGCCAGCTCACCGCTGGTTTTAGTCGGAAACACCATATATTTT. Encoded protein: CASSPLVLVGNTIYF.

This clone was seen only once. The V and J genes are TRBV5-4 and TRBJ2-1, with D possibly matching TRBD2 (6 bases). Trimming took off 4 bases at V and 8 bases at J, with 13 bases between the two ends. CDR1 and CDR2 (germline): SGHNT, YYREEE (reference sequence). The CDR3 contains 13 residues. The CDR3 bases are TGTGCCAGCAGCATGGGCGGGGCCTATGAGCAGTTCTTC. Residues: CASSMGGAYEQFF.

This clone was picked up one time. This chain links TRBV7-6 with TRBJ2-1, with D perhaps TRBD1 (5 bases). Germline CDR1 reads SGHVS; CDR2 reads FNYEAQ. The V end lost 3 bases, the J end lost 3 bases, and 9 bases lay between the germline ends. The CDR3 extends over 14 amino acids. The CDR3 protein is CASSLTVYYNEQFF. The CDR3 coding sequence is TGTGCCAGCAGCTTGACAGTTTACTACAATGAGCAGTTCTTC. The full variable domain, with the rest looked up from reference TRBV7-6 and TRBJ2-1, is GAGVSQSPRYKVTKRGQDVALRCDPISGHVSLYWYRQALGQGPEFLTYFNYEAQQDKSGLPNDRFSAERPEGSISTLTIQRTEQRDSAMYRCASSLTVYYNEQFFGPGTRLTVL.

The gene calls are TRBV18 and TRBJ1-3; D might be TRBD1 (5 bases). Trimming removed 2 bases from V and 0 bases from J, with 11 bases in between. The CDR3 length is 16 residues. Germline loops: CDR1 KGHSH, CDR2 LQKENI. This chain's CDR3 is CASSPATAISGNTIYF. In nucleotides, the CDR3 is TGTGCCAGCTCACCAGCGACAGCAATCTCTGGAAACACCATATATTTT.

The genes are TRBV5-4 and TRBJ2-2; the match to TRBD2 covers 7 bases. The J segment lost 3 bases and the V segment lost 4 bases, leaving 3 bases of the junction unmatched. The CDR3 runs to 14 residues. Germline lookup yields CDR1 SGHNT and CDR2 YYREEE (reference sequence). CDR3 amino acids: CASSPAGDTGELFF. CDR3 DNA: TGTGCCAGCAGCCCCGCGGGGGACACCGGGGAGCTGTTTTTT.

This sequence joins TRBV6-1 and TRBJ1-6; the D gene is possibly TRBD1 (5 bases). The CDR3 is made up of 17 amino acids. V was clipped by 4 bases and J by 0 bases, with 13 bases between them. Germline V gives CDR1 MNHNS, CDR2 SASEGT. CDR3 amino acids: CASSVDIPSSYNSPLHF. The CDR3 region has the DNA TGTGCCAGCAGTGTGGACATCCCGAGCTCCTATAATTCACCCCTCCACTTT.

The chain links TRBV18 to TRBJ2-5; no clear D gene. Trimming stripped 3 bases from V and 3 bases from J, with 8 bases between. CDR1 and CDR2 from the germline V gene are KGHSH and LQKENI. The CDR3 is 13 residues long. The DNA of the CDR3 is TGTGCCAGCTCACCGAACAATGAAGAGACCCAGTACTTC. The encoded protein is CASSPNNEETQYF.

The chain joins TRBV10-1 to TRBJ2-5, with TRBD2 identical over 12 bases. The germline gives CDR1 WNHNN, CDR2 SYGVQD (reference sequence). Trimming cost V 3 bases and J 2 bases; bases outside gene matches: 4. The CDR3 covers 16 residues. The CDR3 region has the DNA TGCGCCAGCAGTGAAGGCCTAGCGGGGGGGCAAGAGACCCAGTACTTC. It codes for CASSEGLAGGQETQYF.